The next 23 T cell receptor beta chains were all read from a single sample in a study of technical replicates of blood from a handful of donors (dated by TCRdb to about 2017). The library was generated by the immunoSEQ multiplex PCR assay. TCRdb holds this immuneACCESS table with in-frame rearrangements only. Some clones are missing; in checked studies, unresolved V genes explain under half, and the rest has no known cause. In this sample the table shows around 60,000 clones, roughly 92% of which occur a single time. The ten largest make up about 4.6% of the sample. Material: PBMCs. Receptors originate from a human donor in good health. Some clones in this sample may be carry-over from other donors' samples.

The V call is TRBV4-2, the J call TRBJ2-2, with D possibly matching TRBD1 (6 bases). The CDR3 spans 20 residues. Germline V gene lookup returns CDR1 LGHNA and CDR2 YNFKEQ. Trimming pared 4 bases from V and 3 bases from J, leaving 27 bases between. The CDR3, as DNA: TGTGCCAGCAGCCCGAAAGAACAGGGAGCCCAGATAACGCACACCGGGGAGCTGTTTTTT. Translated, it gives CASSPKEQGAQITHTGELFF.

The gene calls are TRBV10-3 and TRBJ2-4, with D perhaps matching TRBD2 (7 bases). Trimming removed 8 bases from V and 1 base from J, with 12 bases in between. The CDR3 contains 14 residues. CDR1 is ENHRY and CDR2 is SYGVKD in the germline V gene. CDR3 in DNA: TGTGCCATCGGGGGGGCAGGGGCCAAAAACATTCAGTACTTC. As protein: CAIGGAGAKNIQYF.

The CDR3 sequence: CASSESGGLAGGYNEQFF. The CDR3 bases are TGTGCCAGCAGTGAAAGCGGGGGACTAGCGGGGGGTTACAATGAGCAGTTCTTC. The rearrangement uses TRBV6-4 and TRBJ2-1, with 15 bases identical to TRBD2. The ends lost 3 bases at V and 4 bases at J; junction bases unmatched: 7. This CDR3 contains 18 residues. Per the germline V gene, CDR1 is MRHNA and CDR2 is SNTAGT.

The chain recombines TRBV7-8 with TRBJ1-4, with 7 bases matching TRBD1. CDR1 is SGHVS and CDR2 is FQNEAQ in the germline V gene. The CDR3 loop spans 16 amino acids. The V and J ends lost 2 bases and 5 bases, in that order; junction bases with no gene match: 8. The CDR3 is CASSLFNRGQNEKLFF. The CDR3 coding sequence is TGTGCCAGCAGCTTATTTAACAGGGGCCAAAATGAAAAACTGTTTTTT.

This rearrangement joins TRBV28 to TRBJ2-6, with D maybe TRBD1 (6 bases). Germline V lookup: CDR1 MDHEN, CDR2 SYDVKM. Trimming pared 3 bases from V and 2 bases from J, leaving 26 bases between. The CDR3 is made up of 21 amino acids. The CDR3 region has the DNA TGTGCCAGCAGTTTGTCAAGGGGGACATGGACCCCTAAGGCTGGGGCCAACGTCCTGACTTTC. This codes for CASSLSRGTWTPKAGANVLTF.

The chain couples TRBV4-3 to TRBJ2-7, with TRBD2 identical over 11 bases. The CDR3 has 17 residues. V shed 0 bases and J 4 bases; nucleotides not matched to a gene: 8. The germline V gene encodes CDR1 LGHNA and CDR2 YSLEER. The CDR3 is CASSQEPPGLADYEQYF. The CDR3 coding sequence is TGCGCCAGCAGCCAAGAACCGCCGGGACTAGCGGATTACGAGCAGTACTTC.

The V gene is TRBV6-6, the J gene TRBJ1-1, with TRBD1 matching 8 bases. This CDR3 is built from 14 residues. Germline CDR1 and CDR2: MNHNY and SVGAGI (reference sequence). Trimming took 7 bases from V and 0 from J; bases not matched to a gene: 4. CDR3 in amino acids: CASTRQGLNTEAFF. The CDR3, as DNA: TGTGCCAGCACGCGACAGGGGTTGAACACTGAAGCTTTCTTT.

The J gene is TRBJ1-4, the V gene TRBV4-1; D may be TRBD1 (5 bases). CDR1 MGHRA and CDR2 YSYEKL come from the germline V gene. V lost 3 bases to trimming and J lost 2 bases, with 13 bases between them. The CDR3 has 16 amino acids. This chain's CDR3 is CASSQGAGKTNEKLFF. CDR3 nucleotides: TGCGCCAGCAGCCAGGGCGCAGGGAAGACTAATGAAAAACTGTTTTTT.

The rearrangement joins TRBV7-2 to TRBJ1-3; D is undetermined. The CDR3 length is 15 residues. V was clipped by 1 base and J by 0 bases, with 7 bases between them. Germline-derived CDR1 and CDR2 are SGHTA and FQGNSA. The CDR3 reads CASSLGRISGNTIYF. CDR3 nucleotide sequence: TGTGCCAGCAGCTTAGGGAGGATCTCTGGAAACACCATATATTTT.

This rearrangement joins TRBV29-1 to TRBJ2-1; a weak D match, TRBD2 (6 bases). This CDR3 has 12 residues. The germline V gene has CDR1 SQVTM and CDR2 ANQGSEA. Deletions cut 6 bases from V and 9 bases from J, with 15 bases between. CDR3 nucleotide sequence: TGCAGCGTCGTCGGGAGTAGTATTGAGCAGTTCTTC. It is translated as CSVVGSSIEQFF.

The genes are TRBV7-9 and TRBJ2-1; D is undetermined. Germline loops: CDR1 SEHNR, CDR2 FQNEAQ (reference sequence). V was clipped by 3 bases and J by 10 bases, with 10 bases between them. The CDR3 covers 12 residues. The DNA for the CDR3 is TGTGCCAGCAGCTTCTTGGTCGGGGAGCAGTTCTTC. Its protein product is CASSFLVGEQFF.

V usage is TRBV30 and J usage is TRBJ2-7; D remains unclear. The CDR3 sequence is 12 residues long. With 4 bases removed from V and 6 bases from J, the gap between germline ends came to 13 bases. Germline lookup yields CDR1 GTSNPN and CDR2 SVGIG (reference sequence). This CDR3 is CAWNPRSSEQYF. CDR3 nucleotide sequence: TGTGCCTGGAACCCCAGATCTAGCGAGCAGTACTTC. The whole variable domain, remainder taken from reference TRBV30 and TRBJ2-7, is SQTIHQWPATLVQPVGSPLSLECTVEGTSNPNLYWYRQAAGRGLQLLFYSVGIGQISSEVPQNLSASRPQDRQFILSSKKLLLSDSGFYLCAWNPRSSEQYFGPGTRLTVT.

In this sample, this clone is medium-sized. The chain links TRBV9 to TRBJ2-7, with 14 bases fitting TRBD2. Trimming took 3 bases from V and 1 from J; bases not matched to a gene: 12. Germline CDR1 reads SGDLS; CDR2 reads YYNGEE. This CDR3 is 19 amino acids long. The CDR3 here is CASSAGGLAGVPRSYEQYF. As DNA, the CDR3 is TGTGCCAGCAGCGCCGGGGGACTAGCGGGAGTCCCTCGGTCCTACGAGCAGTACTTC.

The chain links TRBV20-1 to TRBJ2-1; 10 bases line up with TRBD2. Germline CDR1 DFQATT, CDR2 SNEGSKA (reference sequence). The ends lost 6 bases at V and 15 bases at J; junction bases unmatched: 8. The CDR3 spans 11 residues. The DNA of the CDR3 is TGCAGTGCGGGTACTAGCGGGGAACCGTTCTTC. This sequence encodes CSAGTSGEPFF.

The chain joins TRBV19 to TRBJ1-2; 12 positions match TRBD1. This CDR3 is 13 amino acids long. Germline V gives CDR1 LNHDA, CDR2 SQIVND (reference sequence). CDR3 in amino acids: CGAGTGGNYGYTF. The CDR3 nucleotides read TGTGGCGCGGGGACAGGGGGCAACTATGGCTACACCTTC.

The gene calls are TRBV18 and TRBJ2-5, with D possibly matching TRBD1 (6 bases). The germline V and J ends were trimmed by 8 bases and 3 bases, with 13 bases remaining between them. Per the germline V gene, CDR1 is KGHSH and CDR2 is LQKENI. The CDR3 is 13 residues long. For the CDR3, the DNA is TGTGCCAGCGCGTTCGGGACAAAAGAGACCCAGTACTTC. Residues: CASAFGTKETQYF.

The chain has TRBV9 and TRBJ2-3, with D unresolved. Germline CDR1 and CDR2: SGDLS and YYNGEE. The CDR3 consists of 15 residues. Between the trimmed V and J ends, which lost 3 bases and 4 bases, there was a span of 15 bases. The CDR3 DNA follows: TGTGCCAGCAGCGCAAGTAGCTTAGTAGCAGATACGCAGTATTTT. It is translated as CASSASSLVADTQYF. Filled out from reference TRBV9 and TRBJ2-3, the complete variable domain reads DSGVTQTPKHLITATGQRVTLRCSPRSGDLSVYWYQQSLDQGLQFLIQYYNGEERAKGNILERFSAQQFPDLHSELNLSSLELGDSALYFCASSASSLVADTQYFGPGTRLTVL.

The chain couples TRBV6-1 to TRBJ1-5; D is ambiguous. Germline CDR1 is MNHNS and CDR2 is SASEGT. There are 13 residues in the CDR3. The V end was cut by 6 bases, the J end by 6 bases, with 12 bases between. The CDR3 DNA reads as TGTGCCAGCAGGCTGAACAGTGCTCAGCCCCAGCATTTT. Protein sequence: CASRLNSAQPQHF.

J is TRBJ1-1 and V is TRBV5-6; a weak D match, TRBD1 (6 bases). Trimming took 5 bases from V and 5 from J, leaving 10 bases between them. Germline-derived CDR1 and CDR2 are SGHDT and YYEEEE. This CDR3 has 12 amino acids. CDR3 nucleotides: TGTGCCAGCAGTTACGGACAGACTGAAGCTTTCTTT. This codes for CASSYGQTEAFF. Looking up the rest from reference TRBV5-6 and TRBJ1-1 gives the full variable domain: DAGVTQSPTHLIKTRGQQVTLRCSPKSGHDTVSWYQQALGQGPQFIFQYYEEEERQRGNFPDRFSGHQFPNYSSELNVNALLLGDSALYLCASSYGQTEAFFGQGTRLTVV.

The genes are TRBV18 and TRBJ2-2, with TRBD2 matching 11 bases. The CDR3 covers 17 residues. Germline CDR1 and CDR2: KGHSH and LQKENI. After removal of 7 bases from V and 2 bases from J, the junction contained 9 bases not matched to a gene. This chain's CDR3 is CASCPTSGRENTGELFF. CDR3 nucleotides: TGTGCCAGCTGCCCTACTAGCGGGAGAGAAAACACCGGGGAGCTGTTTTTT.

V usage is TRBV11-2 and J usage is TRBJ1-1, with no clear D. Germline V gives CDR1 SGHAT, CDR2 FQNNGV. V lost 4 bases and J 2 bases, leaving 17 bases between the germline ends. The CDR3 is 16 amino acids. For the CDR3, the DNA is TGTGCCAGCAGCTCTCAAACACTCGCGGTTAACACTGAAGCTTTCTTT. It is translated as CASSSQTLAVNTEAFF.

By its share, this clone is medium-sized. The chain carries TRBV6-5 and TRBJ2-3, with D possibly TRBD2 on 5 matching bases. Between the trimmed V and J ends, which lost 6 bases and 4 bases, there was a span of 14 bases. The CDR3 consists of 14 residues. CDR1 and CDR2 from the germline V gene are MNHEY and SVGAGI. CDR3 DNA sequence: TGTGCCAGCAGCCGCACTAGGACGGCAGATACGCAGTATTTT. This encodes CASSRTRTADTQYF.

The CDR3 loop reads CASGLGRRTGERNEQFF. For the CDR3, the DNA is TGTGCTAGTGGTCTTGGTCGTCGGACAGGGGAGAGGAATGAGCAGTTCTTC. The V call is TRBV12-5, the J call TRBJ2-1; 9 nucleotides align to TRBD1. The CDR3 contains 17 residues. V shed 5 bases and J 7 bases; nucleotides not matched to a gene: 15. CDR1 LGHNT and CDR2 FRNRAP come from the germline V gene.